Following are 7 T cell receptor beta chains from one sample sequenced in a study of blood T cells in healthy people across ages. Sample-barcoded 5' priming and a J-beta primer mix drove a second PCR of about 7 to 11 cycles. TCRdb independently ran MiXCR on the 5' RACE reads; one entry per CDR3 protein. The sample shows around 670,000 distinct CDR3 sequences, less than 35% of them seen only once. Material for sequencing was blood. The receptor source for this set is a woman older than 75 in good health.

This clonotype appeared many times. The chain uses TRBV5-6 and TRBJ2-4; 9 bases align to TRBD1. Unmatched junction bases numbered 9, after V lost 4 bases and J lost 7 bases. Germline V gene sequence: CDR1 SGHDT, CDR2 YYEEEE. CDR3 size: 15 residues. In DNA, the CDR3 is TGTGCCAGCAGCCGTTCGGGGACAGGGAGGAACATTCAGTACTTC. Translating it yields CASSRSGTGRNIQYF. Supplemented by reference TRBV5-6 and TRBJ2-4, the full variable domain reads DAGVTQSPTHLIKTRGQQVTLRCSPKSGHDTVSWYQQALGQGPQFIFQYYEEEERQRGNFPDRFSGHQFPNYSSELNVNALLLGDSALYLCASSRSGTGRNIQYFGAGTRLSVL.

The V and J genes are TRBV7-9 and TRBJ2-5; 9 bases are shared with TRBD1. The CDR3 contains 14 residues. V shed 6 bases and J 3 bases; nucleotides not matched to a gene: 5. From germline, CDR1 is SEHNR and CDR2 FQNEAQ (reference sequence). CDR3 residues: CASRPGQGEETQYF. The CDR3 DNA sequence: TGTGCCAGCAGACCGGGACAGGGTGAAGAGACCCAGTACTTC. Filled out from reference TRBV7-9 and TRBJ2-5, the complete variable domain reads DTGVSQNPRHKITKRGQNVTFRCDPISEHNRLYWYRQTLGQGPEFLTYFQNEAQLEKSRLLSDRFSAERPKGSFSTLEIQRTEQGDSAMYLCASRPGQGEETQYFGPGTRLLVL.

This clonotype was detected many times. The genes are TRBV20-1 and TRBJ2-7, with 10 bases that match TRBD2. This CDR3 comprises 13 residues. With V trimmed by 4 bases and J by 3 bases, 3 bases remained unmatched. Germline lookup yields CDR1 DFQATT and CDR2 SNEGSKA (reference sequence). In DNA, the CDR3 is TGCAGTGCTAAGCGGGGGGGTGGCTACGAGCAGTACTTC. Translated: CSAKRGGGYEQYF.

This rearrangement joins TRBV12-3 or TRBV12-4 to TRBJ2-2; tentatively, D is TRBD1 (5 bases). This CDR3 contains 16 residues. Trimming removed 3 bases from V and 7 bases from J, with 18 bases in between. CDR3 nucleotide sequence: TGTGCCAGCAGTTTGCTGGGCAGGGAAGTTGGCGGGGAGCTGTTTTTT. As protein: CASSLLGREVGGELFF.

This clonotype was counted a few times. The chain is built from TRBV6-2 or TRBV6-3 and TRBJ2-5; TRBD2 matches at 7 bases. This CDR3 spans 13 amino acids. The germline V gene has CDR1 MNHEY and CDR2 SVGEGT. Unmatched junction bases numbered 14, after V lost 8 bases and J lost 11 bases. Here the CDR3 DNA reads TGTGCCAGCGGAAGGACTAGTCGCGATGAGCAGTACTTC. Translation gives CASGRTSRDEQYF.

This clonotype was observed a handful of times. This chain links TRBV28 with TRBJ2-7; TRBD1 matches at 9 bases. Germline loops: CDR1 MDHEN, CDR2 SYDVKM. V lost 2 bases and J lost 1; bases outside the gene matches: 9. The CDR3 length is 17 residues. In DNA form, the CDR3 reads TGTGCCAGCAGTTTACCTTTTCTCGGGACAGGGTCCTACGAGCAGTACTTC. Translating it yields CASSLPFLGTGSYEQYF.

This clonotype occurred many times. CDR3 loop: CASSLTSGGLYNEQFF. CDR3 bases: TGTGCCAGCAGCCTCACGTCCGGGGGACTTTACAATGAGCAGTTCTTC. The genes are TRBV7-6 and TRBJ2-1, with D possibly being TRBD2 (6 bases). Trimming took off 5 bases at V and 4 bases at J, with 18 bases between the two ends. This CDR3 is 16 amino acids long. Germline V gene sequence: CDR1 SGHVS, CDR2 FNYEAQ.